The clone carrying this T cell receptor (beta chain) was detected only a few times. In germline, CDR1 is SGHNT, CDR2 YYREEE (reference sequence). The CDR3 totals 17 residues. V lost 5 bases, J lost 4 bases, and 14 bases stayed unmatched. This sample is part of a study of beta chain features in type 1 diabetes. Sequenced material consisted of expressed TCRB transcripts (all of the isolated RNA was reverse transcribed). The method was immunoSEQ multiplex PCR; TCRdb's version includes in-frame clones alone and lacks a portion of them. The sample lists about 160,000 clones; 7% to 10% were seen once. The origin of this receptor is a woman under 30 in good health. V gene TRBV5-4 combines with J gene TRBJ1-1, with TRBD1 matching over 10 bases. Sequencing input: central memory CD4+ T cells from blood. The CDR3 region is CASRPGWTGGLSTEAFF. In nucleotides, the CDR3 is TGTGCCAGCAGACCTGGTTGGACAGGGGGACTATCCACTGAAGCTTTCTTT.